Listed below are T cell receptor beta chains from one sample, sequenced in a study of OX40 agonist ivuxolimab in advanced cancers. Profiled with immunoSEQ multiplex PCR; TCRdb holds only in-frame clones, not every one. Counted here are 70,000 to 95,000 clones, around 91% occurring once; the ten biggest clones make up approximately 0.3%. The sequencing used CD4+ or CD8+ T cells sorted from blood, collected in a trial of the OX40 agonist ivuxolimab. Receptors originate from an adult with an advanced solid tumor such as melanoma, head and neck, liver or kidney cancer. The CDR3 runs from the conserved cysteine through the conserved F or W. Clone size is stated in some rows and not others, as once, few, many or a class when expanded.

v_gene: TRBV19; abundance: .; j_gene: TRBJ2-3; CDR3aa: CASSGRDVHERDTQYF
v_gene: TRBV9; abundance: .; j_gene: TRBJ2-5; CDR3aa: CASSEGGTQYF
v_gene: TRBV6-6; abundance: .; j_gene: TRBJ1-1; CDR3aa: CASSRPVGNTEAFF
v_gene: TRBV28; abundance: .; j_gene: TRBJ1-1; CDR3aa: CASSLAGSRGAFF
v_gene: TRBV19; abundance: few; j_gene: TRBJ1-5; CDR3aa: CASWSGLSNQPQHF
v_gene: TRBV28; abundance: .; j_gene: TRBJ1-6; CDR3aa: CASTRGGGSPLHF
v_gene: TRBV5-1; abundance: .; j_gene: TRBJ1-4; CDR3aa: CASRGAGMTTNEKLFF
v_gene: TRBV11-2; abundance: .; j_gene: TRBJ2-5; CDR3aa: CASSPPGVRETQYF
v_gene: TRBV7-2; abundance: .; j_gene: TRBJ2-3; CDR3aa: CASSQSSARDTQYF
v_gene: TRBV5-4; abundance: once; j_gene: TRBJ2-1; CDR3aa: CASSLGLAGGPQESYNEQFF
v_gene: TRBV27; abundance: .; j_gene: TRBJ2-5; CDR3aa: CASRWTNQETQYF
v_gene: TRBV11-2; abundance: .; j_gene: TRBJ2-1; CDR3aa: CASSLSPPGEQFF
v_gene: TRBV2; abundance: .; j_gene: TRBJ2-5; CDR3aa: CASSGSRGWETQYF
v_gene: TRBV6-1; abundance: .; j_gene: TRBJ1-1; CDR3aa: CASSLQGPLNTEAFF
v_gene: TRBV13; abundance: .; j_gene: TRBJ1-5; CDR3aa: CASSLGRVSNQPQHF
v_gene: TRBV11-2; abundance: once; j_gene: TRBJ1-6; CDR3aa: CASSHPKGGLSYNSPLHF
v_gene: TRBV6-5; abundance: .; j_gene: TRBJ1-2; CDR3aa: CASSSLTGGYGYTF
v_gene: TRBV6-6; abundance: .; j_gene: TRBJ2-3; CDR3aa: CASSDSRGGPNTQYF
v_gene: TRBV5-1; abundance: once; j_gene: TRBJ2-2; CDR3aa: CASNRDTNTGELFF
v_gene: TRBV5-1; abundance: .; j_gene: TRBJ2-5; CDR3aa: CASSPGQNGETQYF
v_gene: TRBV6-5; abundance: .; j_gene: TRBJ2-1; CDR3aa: CASSYGDRGHNEQFF
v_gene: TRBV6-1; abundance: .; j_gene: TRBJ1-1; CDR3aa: CASSLTGNTEAFF
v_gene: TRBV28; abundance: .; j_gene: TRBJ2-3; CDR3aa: CASIEGGSRGTDTQYF
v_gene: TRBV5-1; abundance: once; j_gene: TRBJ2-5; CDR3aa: CASSSGLAEETQYF
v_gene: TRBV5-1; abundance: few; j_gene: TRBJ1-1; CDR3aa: CASSLGVIDTEAFF
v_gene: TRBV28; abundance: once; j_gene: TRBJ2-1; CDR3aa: CASSLGQGACFF
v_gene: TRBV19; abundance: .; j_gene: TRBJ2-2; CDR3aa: CASSFEGYTGELFF
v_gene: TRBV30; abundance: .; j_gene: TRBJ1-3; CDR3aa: CAWSVKAGNTIYF
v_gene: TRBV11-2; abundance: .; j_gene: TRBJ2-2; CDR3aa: CASSSFGGATGELFF
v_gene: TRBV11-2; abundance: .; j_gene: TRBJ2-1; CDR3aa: CASSFVSGQRNEQFF
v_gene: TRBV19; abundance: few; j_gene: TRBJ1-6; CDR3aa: CASSSTWSSYNSPLHF
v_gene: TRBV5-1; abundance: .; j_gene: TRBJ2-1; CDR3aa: CASRGTVGYNEQFF
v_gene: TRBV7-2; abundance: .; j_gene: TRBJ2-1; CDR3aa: CASSLFGGPSEQFF
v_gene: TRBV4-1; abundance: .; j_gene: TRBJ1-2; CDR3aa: CASSPTGFSGYTF
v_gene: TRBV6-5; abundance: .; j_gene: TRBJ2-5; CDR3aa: CASSYSQGPPETQYF
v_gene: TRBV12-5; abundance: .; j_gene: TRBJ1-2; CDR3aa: CASGRGGSGGYTF
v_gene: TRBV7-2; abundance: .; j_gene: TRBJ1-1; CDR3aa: CASSSTVNTEAFF
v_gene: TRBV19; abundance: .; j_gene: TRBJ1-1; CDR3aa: CASSTRLNTEAFF
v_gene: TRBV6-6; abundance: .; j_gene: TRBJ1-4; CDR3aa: CASSYRQGNEKLFF
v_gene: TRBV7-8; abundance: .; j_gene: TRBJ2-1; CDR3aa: CASSWGLVGHNEQFF
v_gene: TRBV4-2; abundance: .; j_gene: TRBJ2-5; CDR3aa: CASSLQETQYF
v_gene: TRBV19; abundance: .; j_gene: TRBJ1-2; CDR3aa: CASSTDRSNYGYTF
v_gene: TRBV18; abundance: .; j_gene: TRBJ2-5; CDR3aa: CASQGTSGQETQYF